The entry below describes one TCR beta chain. Its antigen is unidentified. Each of the sorted populations had a purity greater than 95%. TCRB transcripts that were expressed got sequenced, as all of the isolated RNA had been reverse transcribed. Method: immunoSEQ multiplex PCR; TCRdb's copy keeps in-frame clones and lacks some. This table has tens of thousands of clones, 50% appearing once. The CDR3 is 15 amino acids. With 5 bases clipped from V and 5 bases from J, the junction kept 9 bases outside the gene matches. The germline gives CDR1 MNHNY, CDR2 SVGAGI (reference sequence). The data stem from a study of beta chain features in type 1 diabetes. Regarding the study as a whole: Naive, central memory and Treg TCRB repertoires appeared more alike in patients than in healthy donors. A moderate, significant TCRB CDR3 shortening appeared in type 1 diabetes across four CD4+ subsets. Insertions at VDJ junctions were less frequent in type 1 diabetes patients. These patients also deleted more nucleotides at the same junctions.

The origin of this receptor is a woman in her 30s in good health. The sample comprised stem cell memory CD4+ T cells from blood. The gene calls are TRBV6-6 and TRBJ2-5, with TRBD2 matching 9 bases. CDR3 in amino acids: CASSGPGLAWETQYF. CDR3 bases: TGTGCCAGCAGTGGCCCGGGACTAGCTTGGGAGACCCAGTACTTC.